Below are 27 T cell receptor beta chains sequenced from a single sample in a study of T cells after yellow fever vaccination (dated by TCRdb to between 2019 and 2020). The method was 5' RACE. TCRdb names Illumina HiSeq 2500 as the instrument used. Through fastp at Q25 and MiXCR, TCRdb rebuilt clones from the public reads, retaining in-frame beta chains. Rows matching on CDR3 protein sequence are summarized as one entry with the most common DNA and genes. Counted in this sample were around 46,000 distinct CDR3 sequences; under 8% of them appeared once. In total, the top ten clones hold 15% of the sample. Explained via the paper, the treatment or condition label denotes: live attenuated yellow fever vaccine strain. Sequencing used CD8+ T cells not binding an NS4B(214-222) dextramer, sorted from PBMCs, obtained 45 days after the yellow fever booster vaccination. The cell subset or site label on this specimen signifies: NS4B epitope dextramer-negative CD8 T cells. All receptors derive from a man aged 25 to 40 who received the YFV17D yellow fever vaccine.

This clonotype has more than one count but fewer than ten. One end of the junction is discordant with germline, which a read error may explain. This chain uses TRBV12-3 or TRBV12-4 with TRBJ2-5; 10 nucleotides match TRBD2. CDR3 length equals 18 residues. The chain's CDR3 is CARSFSLLAGGRQETQYF. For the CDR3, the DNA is TGTGCCCGCAGTTTCAGTCTTTTAGCGGGAGGCCGGCAAGAGACCCAGTACTTC.

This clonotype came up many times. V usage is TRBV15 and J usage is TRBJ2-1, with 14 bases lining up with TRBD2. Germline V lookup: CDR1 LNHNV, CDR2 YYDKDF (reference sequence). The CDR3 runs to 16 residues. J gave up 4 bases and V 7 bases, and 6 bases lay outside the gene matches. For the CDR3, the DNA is TGTGCCACCATCGGGACTAGCGGGGGAGATTACAATGAGCAGTTCTTC. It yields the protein CATIGTSGGDYNEQFF.

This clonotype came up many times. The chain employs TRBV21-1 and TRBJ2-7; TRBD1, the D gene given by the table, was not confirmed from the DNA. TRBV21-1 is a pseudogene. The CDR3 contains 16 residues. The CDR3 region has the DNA TGTGCCAGCAGCAAGTCCTTTAGCGGGACAGATTGCGAGCAGTACTTC. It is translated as CASSKSFSGTDCEQYF.

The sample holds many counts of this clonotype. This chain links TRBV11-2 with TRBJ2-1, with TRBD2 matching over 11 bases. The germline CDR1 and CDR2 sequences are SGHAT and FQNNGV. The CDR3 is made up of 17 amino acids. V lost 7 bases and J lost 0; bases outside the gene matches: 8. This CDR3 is CASTLAGGFTSYNEQFF. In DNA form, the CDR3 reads TGTGCCAGCACCCTAGCGGGAGGCTTCACCTCCTACAATGAGCAGTTCTTC.

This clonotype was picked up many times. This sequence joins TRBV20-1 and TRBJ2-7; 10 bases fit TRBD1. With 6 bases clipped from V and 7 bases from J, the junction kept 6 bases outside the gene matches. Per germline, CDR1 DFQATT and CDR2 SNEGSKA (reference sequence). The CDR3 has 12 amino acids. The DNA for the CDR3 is TGCAGTGCAGACAGGGGGCTCGGGGAGCAGTACTTC. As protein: CSADRGLGEQYF.

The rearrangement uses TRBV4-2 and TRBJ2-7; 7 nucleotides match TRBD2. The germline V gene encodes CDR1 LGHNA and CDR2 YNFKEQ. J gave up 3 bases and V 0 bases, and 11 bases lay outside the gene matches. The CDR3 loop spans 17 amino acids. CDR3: CASSQEHGTTLVYEQYF. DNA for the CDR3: TGTGCCAGCAGCCAAGAGCACGGGACTACCCTTGTCTACGAGCAGTACTTC.

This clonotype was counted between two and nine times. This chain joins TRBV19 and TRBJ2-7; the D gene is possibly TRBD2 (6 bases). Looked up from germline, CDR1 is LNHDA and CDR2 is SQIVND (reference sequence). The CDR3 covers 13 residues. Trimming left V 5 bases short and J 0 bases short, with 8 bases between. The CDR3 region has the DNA TGTGCCAGTAGTCCCGGGGGCTCCTACGAGCAGTACTTC. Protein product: CASSPGGSYEQYF.

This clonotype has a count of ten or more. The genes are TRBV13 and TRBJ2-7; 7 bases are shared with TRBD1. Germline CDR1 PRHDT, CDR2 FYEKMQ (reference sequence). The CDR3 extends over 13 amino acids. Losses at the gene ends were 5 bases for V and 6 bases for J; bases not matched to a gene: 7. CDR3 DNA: TGTGCCAGCAGCCGCAACACAGGGGTCGAGCAGTACTTC. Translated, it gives CASSRNTGVEQYF.

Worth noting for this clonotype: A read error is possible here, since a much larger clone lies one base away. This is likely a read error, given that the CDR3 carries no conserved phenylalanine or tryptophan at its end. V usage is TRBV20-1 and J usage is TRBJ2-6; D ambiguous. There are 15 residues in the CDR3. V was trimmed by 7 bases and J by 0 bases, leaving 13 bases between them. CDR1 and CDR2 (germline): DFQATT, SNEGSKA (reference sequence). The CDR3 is CSVSPAYSGANVLTL. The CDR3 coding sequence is TGCAGTGTCTCCCCTGCCTACTCTGGGGCCAACGTCCTGACTTTA.

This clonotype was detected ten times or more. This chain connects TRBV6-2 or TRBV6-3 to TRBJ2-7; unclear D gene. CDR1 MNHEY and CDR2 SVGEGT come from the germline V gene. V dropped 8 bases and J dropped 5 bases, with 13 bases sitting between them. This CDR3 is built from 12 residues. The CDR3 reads CASAMVDDEQYF. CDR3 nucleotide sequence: TGTGCCAGCGCTATGGTAGACGACGAGCAGTACTTC.

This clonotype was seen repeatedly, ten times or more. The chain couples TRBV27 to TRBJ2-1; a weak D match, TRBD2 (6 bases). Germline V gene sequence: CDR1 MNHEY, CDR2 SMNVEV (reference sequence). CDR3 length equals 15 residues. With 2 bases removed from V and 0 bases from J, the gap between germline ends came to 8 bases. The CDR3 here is CASSLGGSSYNEQFF. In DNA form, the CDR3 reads TGTGCCAGCAGTTTAGGAGGGAGCTCCTACAATGAGCAGTTCTTC.

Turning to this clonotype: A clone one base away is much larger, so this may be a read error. The CDR3 is CASSLQAYSSETQYF. The CDR3 DNA reads as TGCGCCAGCAGCTTGCAGGCCTACTCCTCAGAGACCCAGTACTTC. The V and J genes are TRBV5-1 and TRBJ2-5, with D unclear. The germline V and J ends were trimmed by 1 base and 4 bases, with 14 bases remaining between them. Germline V CDR1 and CDR2: SGHRS, YFSETQ. This CDR3 comprises 15 residues. The full variable domain, its missing parts supplied by reference TRBV5-1 and TRBJ2-5, is KAGVTQTPRYLIKTRGQQVTLSCSPISGHRSVSWYQQTPGQGLQFLFEYFSETQRNKGNFPGRFSGRQFSNSRSEMNVSTLELGDSALYLCASSLQAYSSETQYFGPGTRLLVL.

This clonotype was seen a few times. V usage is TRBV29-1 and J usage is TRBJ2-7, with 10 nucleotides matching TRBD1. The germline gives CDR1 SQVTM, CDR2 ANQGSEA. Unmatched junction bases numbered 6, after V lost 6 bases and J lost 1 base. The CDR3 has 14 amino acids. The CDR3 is CSVAGTGASYEQYF. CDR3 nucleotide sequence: TGCAGCGTCGCCGGGACAGGGGCATCCTACGAGCAGTACTTC.

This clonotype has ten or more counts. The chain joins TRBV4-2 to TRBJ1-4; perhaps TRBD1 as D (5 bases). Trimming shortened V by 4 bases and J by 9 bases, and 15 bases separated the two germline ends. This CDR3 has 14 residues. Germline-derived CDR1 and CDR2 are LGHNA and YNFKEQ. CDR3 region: CASSLERDWKKLFF. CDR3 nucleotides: TGTGCCAGCAGCCTCGAGAGGGACTGGAAAAAACTGTTTTTT.

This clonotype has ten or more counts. CDR3 loop: CASSRTGPNTGELFF. The CDR3 bases are TGTGCCAGCAGTAGGACAGGGCCGAACACCGGGGAGCTGTTTTTT. The rearrangement joins TRBV21-1 to TRBJ2-2; TRBD1, as called in the table, went unchecked against the DNA. TRBV21-1 is a pseudogene segment. CDR3 length: 15 amino acids.

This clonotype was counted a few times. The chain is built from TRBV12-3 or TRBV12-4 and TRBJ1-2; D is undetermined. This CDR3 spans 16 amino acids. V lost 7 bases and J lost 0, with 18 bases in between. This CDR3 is CASTPADLGANYGYTF. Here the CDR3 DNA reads TGTGCCAGCACCCCCGCCGACCTAGGAGCTAACTATGGCTACACCTTC.

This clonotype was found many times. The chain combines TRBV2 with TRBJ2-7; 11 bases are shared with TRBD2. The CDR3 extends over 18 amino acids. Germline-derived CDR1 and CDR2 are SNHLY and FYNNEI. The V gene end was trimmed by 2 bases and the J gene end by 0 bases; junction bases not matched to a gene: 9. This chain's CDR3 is CASSETVSGLAVSYEQYF. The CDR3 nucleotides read TGTGCCAGCAGTGAAACCGTCTCGGGACTAGCGGTCTCCTACGAGCAGTACTTC.

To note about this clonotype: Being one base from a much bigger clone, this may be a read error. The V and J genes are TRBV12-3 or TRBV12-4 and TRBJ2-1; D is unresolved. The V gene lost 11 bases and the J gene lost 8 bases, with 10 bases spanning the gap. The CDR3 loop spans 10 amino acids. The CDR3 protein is CAAIRDEQFF. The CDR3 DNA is TGTGCCGCCATAAGGGATGAGCAGTTCTTC.

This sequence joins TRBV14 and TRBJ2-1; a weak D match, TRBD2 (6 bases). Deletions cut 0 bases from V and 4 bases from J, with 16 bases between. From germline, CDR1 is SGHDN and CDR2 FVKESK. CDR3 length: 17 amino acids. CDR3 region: CASSQDVEGTVYNEQFF. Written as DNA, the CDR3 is TGTGCCAGCAGCCAAGATGTGGAGGGCACGGTGTACAATGAGCAGTTCTTC. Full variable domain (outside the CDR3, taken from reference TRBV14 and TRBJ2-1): EAGVTQFPSHSVIEKGQTVTLRCDPISGHDNLYWYRRVMGKEIKFLLHFVKESKQDESGMPNNRFLAERTGGTYSTLKVQPAELEDSGVYFCASSQDVEGTVYNEQFFGPGTRLTVL.

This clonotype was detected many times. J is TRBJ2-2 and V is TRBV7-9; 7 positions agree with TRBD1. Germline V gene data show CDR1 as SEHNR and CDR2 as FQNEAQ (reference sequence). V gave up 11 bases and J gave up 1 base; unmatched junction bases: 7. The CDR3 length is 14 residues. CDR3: CAALRTGNTGELFF. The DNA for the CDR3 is TGTGCCGCCCTCAGGACAGGGAACACCGGGGAGCTGTTTTTT.

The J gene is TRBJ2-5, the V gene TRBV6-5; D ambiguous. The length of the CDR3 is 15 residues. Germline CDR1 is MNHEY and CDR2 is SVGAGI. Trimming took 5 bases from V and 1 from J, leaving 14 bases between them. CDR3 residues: CASSNNYLAQETQYF. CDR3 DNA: TGTGCCAGCAGTAACAACTACCTGGCCCAAGAGACCCAGTACTTC.

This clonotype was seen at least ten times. The CDR3 region has the DNA TGTGCCAGCAGACCGACAGGGGGTAATTCACCCCTCCACTTT. It is translated as CASRPTGGNSPLHF. The chain has TRBV27 and TRBJ1-6, with 9 bases aligning to TRBD1. Germline loops: CDR1 MNHEY, CDR2 SMNVEV (reference sequence). Trimming cost V 6 bases and J 6 bases; bases outside gene matches: 3. CDR3 length: 14 amino acids.

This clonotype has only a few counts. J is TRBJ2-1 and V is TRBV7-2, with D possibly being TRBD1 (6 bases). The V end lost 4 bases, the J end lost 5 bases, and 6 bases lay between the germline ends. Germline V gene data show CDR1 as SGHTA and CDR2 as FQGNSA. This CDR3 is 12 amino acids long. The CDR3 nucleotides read TGTGCCAGCAGCTGGACAGACAATGAGCAGTTCTTC. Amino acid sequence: CASSWTDNEQFF.

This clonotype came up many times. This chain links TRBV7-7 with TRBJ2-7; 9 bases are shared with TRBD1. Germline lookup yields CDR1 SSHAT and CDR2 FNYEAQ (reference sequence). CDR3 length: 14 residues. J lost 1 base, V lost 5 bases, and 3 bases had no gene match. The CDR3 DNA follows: TGTGCCAGCAGCCCCGGGACAGGGTCCTACGAGCAGTACTTC. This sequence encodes CASSPGTGSYEQYF.

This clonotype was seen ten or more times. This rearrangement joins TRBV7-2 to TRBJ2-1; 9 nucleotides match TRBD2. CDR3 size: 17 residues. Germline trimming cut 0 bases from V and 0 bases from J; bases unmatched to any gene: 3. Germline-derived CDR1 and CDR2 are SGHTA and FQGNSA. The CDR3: CASSLAASGASYNEQFF. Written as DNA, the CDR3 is TGTGCCAGCAGCTTAGCGGCTAGCGGGGCCTCCTACAATGAGCAGTTCTTC.

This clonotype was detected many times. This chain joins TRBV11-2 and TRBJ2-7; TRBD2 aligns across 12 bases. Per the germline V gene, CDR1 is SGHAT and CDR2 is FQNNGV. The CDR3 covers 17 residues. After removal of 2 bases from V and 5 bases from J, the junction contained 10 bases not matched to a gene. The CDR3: CASSLRGGLAGSHEQYF. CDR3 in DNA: TGTGCCAGCAGCTTAAGGGGTGGACTAGCGGGATCGCACGAGCAGTACTTC.

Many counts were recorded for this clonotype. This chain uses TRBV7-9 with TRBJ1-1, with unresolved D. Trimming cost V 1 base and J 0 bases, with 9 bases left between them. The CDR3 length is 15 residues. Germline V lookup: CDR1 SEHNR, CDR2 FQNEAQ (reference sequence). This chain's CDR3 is CASSLGFGLNTEAFF. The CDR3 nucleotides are TGTGCCAGCAGCTTAGGCTTCGGGTTGAACACTGAAGCTTTCTTT.